This TCR beta chain was found in a study of cytomegalovirus exposure and HLA in healthy donors. PCR employed 60 Vbeta and 13 Jbeta primers. TCRdb keeps only in-frame clones here, not all; method: immunoSEQ multiplex PCR. The sample yields about 190,000 clones, roughly 80% seen once. Germline V CDR1 and CDR2: SGHRS, YFSETQ. This CDR3 has 13 residues. Trimming cost V 5 bases and J 8 bases; bases outside gene matches: 6. This clone was counted a single time. Material: PBMCs. This sequence was found in a woman younger than 45 in good health and CMV-seropositive. The chain carries TRBV5-1 and TRBJ2-1; 8 bases are shared with TRBD2. CDR3 protein: CASSQAGADEQFF. CDR3 nucleotide sequence: TGCGCCAGCAGTCAAGCGGGAGCGGATGAGCAGTTCTTC.